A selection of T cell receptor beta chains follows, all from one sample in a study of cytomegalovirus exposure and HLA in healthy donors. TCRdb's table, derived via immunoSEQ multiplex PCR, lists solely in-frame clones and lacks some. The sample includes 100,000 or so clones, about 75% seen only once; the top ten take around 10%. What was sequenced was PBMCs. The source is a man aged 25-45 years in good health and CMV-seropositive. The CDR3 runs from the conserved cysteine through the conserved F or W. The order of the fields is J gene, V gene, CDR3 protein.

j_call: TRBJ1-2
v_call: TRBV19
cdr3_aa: CASSLEFDSPRTHYGYTF

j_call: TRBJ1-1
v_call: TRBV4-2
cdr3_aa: CASSQAFKRDYTEAFF

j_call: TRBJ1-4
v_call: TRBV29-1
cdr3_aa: CSVRVIGVPRLFF

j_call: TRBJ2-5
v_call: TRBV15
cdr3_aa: CATSRGQGTLETQYF

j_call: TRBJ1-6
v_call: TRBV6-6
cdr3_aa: CASSKAGQGSSPLHF

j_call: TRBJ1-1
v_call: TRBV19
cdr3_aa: CASSTGTGGERTEAFF

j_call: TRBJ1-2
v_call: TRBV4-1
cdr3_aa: CASSQAAGSGYTF

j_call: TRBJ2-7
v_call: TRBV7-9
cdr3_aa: CSSSRGVYEQYF

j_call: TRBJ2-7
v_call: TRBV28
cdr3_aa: CASSPRGQGPYEQYF

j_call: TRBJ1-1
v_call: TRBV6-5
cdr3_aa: CASSYGTGTGAFF

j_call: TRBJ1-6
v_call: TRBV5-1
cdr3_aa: CASSPRGLLDSPLHF

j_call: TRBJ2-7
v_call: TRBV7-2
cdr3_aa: CASSTQGTTLSYEQYF

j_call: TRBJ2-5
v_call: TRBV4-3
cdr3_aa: CASSLKRYGQGVETQYF

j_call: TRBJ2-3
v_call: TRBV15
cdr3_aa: CAIGRTDTQYF

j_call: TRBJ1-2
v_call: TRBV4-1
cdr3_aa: CASSLFVNYGYTF

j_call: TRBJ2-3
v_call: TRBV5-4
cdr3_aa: CASSWGTSGLDTQYF

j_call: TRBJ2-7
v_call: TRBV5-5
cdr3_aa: CASSANRGLSSYEQYF

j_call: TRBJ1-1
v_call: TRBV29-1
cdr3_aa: CSAEGQGNTEAFF

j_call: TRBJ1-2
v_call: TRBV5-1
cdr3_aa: CASSSPGTAEGYTF

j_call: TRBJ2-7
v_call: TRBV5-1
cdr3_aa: CASSFIELQGVVYF

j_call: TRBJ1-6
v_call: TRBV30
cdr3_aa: CAWSHRAGGSPLHF

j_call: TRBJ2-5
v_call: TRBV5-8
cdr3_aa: CASSLSLREGETQYF

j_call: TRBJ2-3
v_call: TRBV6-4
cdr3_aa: CASKRSGNQEDTQYF

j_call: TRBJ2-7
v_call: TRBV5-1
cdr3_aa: CASSYIAGDSYEQYF

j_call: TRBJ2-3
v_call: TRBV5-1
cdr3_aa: CASSLTGGGASDTQYF

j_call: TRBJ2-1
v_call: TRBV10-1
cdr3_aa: CASSETDANEQFF

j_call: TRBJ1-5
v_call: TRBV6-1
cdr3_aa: CASSARQASIDQPQHF

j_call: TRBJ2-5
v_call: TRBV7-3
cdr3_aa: CASSPGRRFQETQYF

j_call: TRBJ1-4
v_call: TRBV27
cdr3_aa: CASSLYPGVEKLFF

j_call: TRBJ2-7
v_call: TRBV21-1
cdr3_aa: CARRQGIAYEQYF

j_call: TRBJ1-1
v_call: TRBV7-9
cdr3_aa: CASSLGGQGITEAFF

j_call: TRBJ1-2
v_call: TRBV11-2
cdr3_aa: CASSYSTGGHYGYTF

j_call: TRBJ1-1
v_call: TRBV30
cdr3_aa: CAWSEYSEAFF

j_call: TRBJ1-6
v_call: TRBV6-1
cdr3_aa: CASKPVTRNSPLHF

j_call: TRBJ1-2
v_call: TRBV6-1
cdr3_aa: CASSESLGQGGTYYGYTF

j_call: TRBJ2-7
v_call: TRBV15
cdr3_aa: CATSRDYVGGGEQYF

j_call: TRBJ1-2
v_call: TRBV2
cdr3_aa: CASSEARVQFGYTF

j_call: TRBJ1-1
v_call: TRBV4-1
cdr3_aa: CASSQVRVRNTEAFF

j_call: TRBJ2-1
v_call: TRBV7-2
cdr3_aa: CASSLAGRPGSGGANEQFF

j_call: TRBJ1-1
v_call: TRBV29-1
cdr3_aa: CSVEFGVTEAFF

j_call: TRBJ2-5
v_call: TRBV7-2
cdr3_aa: CASSPRLVSETQYF

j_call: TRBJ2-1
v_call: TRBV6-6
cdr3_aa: CASSPPAGGFPGEQFF

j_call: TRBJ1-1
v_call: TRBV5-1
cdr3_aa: CASSSTGGRNTEAFF

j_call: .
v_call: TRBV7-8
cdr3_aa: CASSPDLISSYEQYF

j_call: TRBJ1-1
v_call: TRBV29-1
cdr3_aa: CSVVQSNTEAFF

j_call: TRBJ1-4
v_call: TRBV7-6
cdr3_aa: CASSLGTYRAPNEKLFF

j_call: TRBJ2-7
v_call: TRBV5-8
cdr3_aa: CASTPPSGTPLFHEQYF

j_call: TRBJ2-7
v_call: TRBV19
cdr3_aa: CASSLSHGGSSSYEQYF

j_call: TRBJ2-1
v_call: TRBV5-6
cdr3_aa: CASSLYGTEQFF

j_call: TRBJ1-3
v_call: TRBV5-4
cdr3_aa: CASSPGQGGNTIYF

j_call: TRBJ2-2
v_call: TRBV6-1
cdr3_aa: CASRWGQLNTGELFF

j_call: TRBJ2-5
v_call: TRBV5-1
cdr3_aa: CASSFGPGETTQYF

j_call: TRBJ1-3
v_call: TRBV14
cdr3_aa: CASSPFRSSGNTIYF

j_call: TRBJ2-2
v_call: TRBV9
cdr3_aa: CASSVATGELFF